Shown below are 19 T cell receptor beta chains from a single sample sequenced in a study of radiotherapy plus CTLA-4 blockade in lung cancer. Assay used: immunoSEQ multiplex PCR; TCRdb lists only in-frame clones, some missing. The sample contains 55,000 to 80,000 clones, about 80% of which appear only once. Sequencing was performed on peripheral blood, taken from a patient treated with radiotherapy plus ipilimumab. These receptors came from a human donor with non-small cell lung cancer who had a complete response to radiotherapy plus ipilimumab.

CDR3 sequence: CASSPSGDPGELFF. CDR3 DNA sequence: TGTGCCAGTAGCCCTAGCGGGGATCCCGGGGAGCTGTTTTTT. V and J are TRBV19 and TRBJ2-2; 9 positions agree with TRBD2. The CDR3 runs 14 residues. CDR1 is LNHDA and CDR2 is SQIVND in the germline V gene (reference sequence). The V gene end was trimmed by 6 bases and the J gene end by 6 bases; junction bases not matched to a gene: 5.

The rearrangement links TRBV11-2 to TRBJ2-4, with 7 bases identical to TRBD1. J gave up 0 bases and V 5 bases, and 10 bases lay outside the gene matches. The CDR3 has 17 residues. Germline V CDR1 and CDR2: SGHAT, FQNNGV. The CDR3 region has the DNA TGTGCCAGCAGCCCTCGGACAGGAGGTATAGCCAAAAACATTCAGTACTTC. This sequence encodes CASSPRTGGIAKNIQYF.

The chain recombines TRBV11-3 with TRBJ1-1, with D maybe TRBD1 (6 bases). The CDR3 totals 16 residues. V was clipped by 5 bases and J by 1 base, with 17 bases between them. CDR1 SGHNT and CDR2 YENEEA come from the germline V gene. Written as DNA, the CDR3 is TGTGCCAGCAGCCTCCCCCGGGGGGCTGGGAACACTGAAGCTTTCTTT. Translation gives CASSLPRGAGNTEAFF.

The chain recombines TRBV5-1 with TRBJ1-1; the D is unclear. The CDR3 extends over 14 amino acids. CDR1 and CDR2 from the germline V gene are SGHRS and YFSETQ. Trimming pared 7 bases from V and 1 base from J, leaving 14 bases between. The CDR3, as DNA: TGCGCCAGCGGTAGAGACGGAAAGAACACTGAAGCTTTCTTT. It specifies CASGRDGKNTEAFF.

V gene TRBV5-1 combines with J gene TRBJ2-7, with D perhaps matching TRBD1 (6 bases). The CDR3 spans 15 residues. Germline V gene lookup returns CDR1 SGHRS and CDR2 YFSETQ. V lost 3 bases, J lost 2 bases, and 15 bases lay in between. CDR3 residues: CASSYGAGVTYEQYV. The CDR3 DNA reads as TGCGCCAGCAGCTACGGGGCAGGGGTGACCTACGAGCAGTACGTC.

This clone was detected a few times. The chain recombines TRBV10-3 with TRBJ1-6; D is uncertain. Trimming removed 9 bases from V and 5 bases from J, with 8 bases in between. The germline CDR1 and CDR2 sequences are ENHRY and SYGVKD. This CDR3 comprises 12 residues. The CDR3 loop reads CAIRRDNSPLHF. CDR3 sequence (DNA): TGTGCCATTCGACGGGATAATTCACCCCTCCACTTT.

This clone was recorded once. The rearrangement joins TRBV13 to TRBJ2-1; D gene ambiguous. Trimming removed 4 bases at V and 5 bases at J, with 15 bases between. The CDR3 runs 15 residues. CDR1 and CDR2 (germline): PRHDT, FYEKMQ (reference sequence). The CDR3 here is CASSSRPEYNNEQFF. The CDR3 DNA follows: TGTGCCAGCAGCTCCCGCCCCGAATATAACAATGAGCAGTTCTTC.

The chain combines TRBV5-1 with TRBJ2-2, with 7 bases fitting TRBD2. With V trimmed by 4 bases and J by 4 bases, 10 bases remained unmatched. The CDR3 loop spans 16 amino acids. From germline, CDR1 is SGHRS and CDR2 YFSETQ. CDR3 nucleotide sequence: TGCGCCAGCAGCCCCGGGGGAGGGGTTAGCACCGGGGAGCTGTTTTTT. This encodes CASSPGGGVSTGELFF.

The chain carries TRBV4-3 and TRBJ1-2; 8 bases agree with TRBD1. The CDR3 sequence is 14 residues long. The V segment lost 3 bases and the J segment 4 bases; nucleotides outside the gene matches: 4. Germline loops: CDR1 LGHNA, CDR2 YSLEER. Here the CDR3 reads CASSQLGQGYGYTF. CDR3 DNA sequence: TGCGCCAGCAGCCAGCTTGGACAGGGCTATGGCTACACCTTC.

This clone has a handful of counts. The chain combines TRBV7-9 with TRBJ1-2; possible D gene TRBD1, 6 bases. Germline V gene lookup returns CDR1 SEHNR and CDR2 FQNEAQ (reference sequence). This CDR3 has 15 residues. Trimming took 5 bases from V and 6 from J, leaving 19 bases between them. Here the CDR3 reads CASSPRGGGGDGYTF. The CDR3 region has the DNA TGTGCCAGCAGCCCCCGTGGAGGGGGTGGTGATGGCTACACCTTC.

The rearrangement joins TRBV7-8 to TRBJ1-2, with 9 bases fitting TRBD1. After removal of 3 bases from V and 5 bases from J, the junction contained 7 bases not matched to a gene. The CDR3 has 15 residues. The germline V gene encodes CDR1 SGHVS and CDR2 FQNEAQ. In DNA, the CDR3 is TGTGCCAGCAGCTTCCCCGGGACAGGGATTTATGGCTACACCTTC. Protein sequence: CASSFPGTGIYGYTF.

The chain joins TRBV10-2 to TRBJ1-3; 7 bases map to TRBD1. Germline V gene sequence: CDR1 WSHSY, CDR2 SAAADI. The CDR3 is 13 amino acids. V lost 7 bases to trimming and J lost 7 bases; unmatched junction nucleotides: 7. The CDR3 DNA sequence: TGCGCCAGCAACTCAGACAGGGTTAACACCATATATTTT. Its translation is CASNSDRVNTIYF.

This chain's CDR3 is CASGQAGSGNTIYF. The DNA for the CDR3 is TGTGCCAGCGGTCAAGCAGGGTCTGGAAACACCATATATTTT. The gene calls are TRBV6-6 and TRBJ1-3, with a tentative D call TRBD1 (5 bases). The CDR3 has 14 amino acids. Trimming cost V 8 bases and J 1 base, with 12 bases left between them. CDR1 is MNHNY and CDR2 is SVGAGI in the germline V gene (reference sequence).

The CDR3 loop reads CASSSLFRDHGGNEQFF. The DNA for the CDR3 is TGTGCCAGCAGTTCCCTGTTCCGGGACCACGGGGGGAATGAGCAGTTCTTC. The gene calls are TRBV11-2 and TRBJ2-1; 7 bases align to TRBD2. The trim removed 6 bases at V and 7 bases at J, leaving 18 bases unmatched. Germline CDR1 SGHAT, CDR2 FQNNGV. The CDR3 sequence is 17 residues long.

V gene TRBV11-2 combines with J gene TRBJ1-3; no definite D call. The CDR3 length is 12 residues. V was shortened by 1 base and J by 3 bases, with 1 base between the two germline ends. Germline V lookup: CDR1 SGHAT, CDR2 FQNNGV. The CDR3 nucleotides are TGTGCCAGCAGCTTAGGTGGAAACACCATATATTTT. This encodes CASSLGGNTIYF.

There are a few counts of this clone. This chain uses TRBV11-3 with TRBJ2-7, with 8 bases that match TRBD2. This CDR3 region has 15 residues. CDR1 and CDR2 (germline): SGHNT, YENEEA. V gave up 5 bases and J gave up 5 bases; unmatched junction bases: 11. The CDR3 coding sequence is TGTGCCAGCAGCCCATACGGGACTAGTATGGACGAGCAGTACTTC. It codes for CASSPYGTSMDEQYF.

The V gene is TRBV7-9, the J gene TRBJ2-7; D not resolved. Germline CDR1 is SEHNR and CDR2 is FQNEAQ (reference sequence). The length of the CDR3 is 14 residues. Trimming took off 5 bases at V and 5 bases at J, with 16 bases between the two ends. The CDR3 DNA reads as TGTGCCAGCAGCCATCGTCCTATCCACCACGAGCAGTACGTC. Protein sequence: CASSHRPIHHEQYV.

In regard to this clone: An end of the junction differs from the germline gene, which may be a read error. This chain connects TRBV18 to TRBJ1-4; D remains unclear. Germline V gene lookup returns CDR1 KGHSH and CDR2 LQKENI. The CDR3 has 14 residues. DNA of the CDR3: TGTGCCAGCTCTCCACCCGTGGGTAATGAAAAACTGTTTTTT. Its translation: CASSPPVGNEKLFF.

This clone was observed a few times. The chain carries TRBV7-9 and TRBJ2-5; D possibly corresponds to TRBD2 (6 bases). V was cut by 4 bases and J by 2 bases, with 14 bases left in between. CDR3 length: 15 residues. Germline assignment: CDR1 SEHNR and CDR2 FQNEAQ (reference sequence). CDR3 nucleotides: TGTGCCAGCAGCTCTAGTGGGACTCCTCAAGAGACCCAGTACTTC. It is translated as CASSSSGTPQETQYF.